The rows below give T cell receptor beta chains drawn from one sample of a study of CD8+ T cells in alopecia areata. The repertoire was sequenced with immunoSEQ multiplex PCR; TCRdb's copy has only in-frame clones and lacks some. The sample shows around 150,000 clones, 55% to 65% of them seen only once. The specimen was CD4+ T cells sorted from blood. The origin of the receptors is a human donor in good health. Both conserved end residues are part of each CDR3. A D gene is named only where the DNA matches it firmly. Clone size appears in some rows only: once, few, many, or a class for an expanded clone.

D gene	clone size	J gene	V gene	CDR3 protein	CDR3 DNA
-	-	TRBJ2-5	TRBV5-4	CASSAKLQGGKTQYF	TGTGCCAGCAGCGCGAAGCTACAGGGCGGGAAGACCCAGTACTTC
TRBD1	-	TRBJ2-1	TRBV6-5	CASSMTGGLYNEQFF	TGTGCCAGCAGCATGACAGGGGGCCTTTACAATGAGCAGTTCTTC
TRBD1	-	TRBJ2-7	TRBV29-1	CSGALGQGGTYEQYF	TGCAGCGGGGCCTTGGGACAGGGAGGTACCTACGAGCAGTACTTC
-	-	TRBJ2-1	TRBV7-8	CASSFRRDSYNEQFF	TGTGCCAGCAGCTTTCGGCGGGACTCCTACAATGAGCAGTTCTTC
TRBD1	-	TRBJ1-1	TRBV29-1	CTGGTEAFF	TGCACAGGGGGCACTGAAGCTTTCTTT
TRBD1	-	TRBJ1-5	TRBV2	CASSRDRNQPQHF	TGTGCCAGCAGTAGGGACAGAAATCAGCCCCAGCATTTT
-	-	TRBJ1-5	TRBV4-1	CASSQPGTSGGLIPQHF	TGCGCCAGCAGCCAACCTGGGACATCCGGGGGGTTGATCCCCCAGCATTTT
-	few	TRBJ1-2	TRBV29-1	CSVEINYGYTF	TGCAGCGTTGAGATAAACTATGGCTACACCTTC
TRBD2	-	TRBJ2-1	TRBV5-1	CASSLAGGRTYNEQFF	TGCGCCAGCAGCTTGGCCGGCGGGAGGACCTACAATGAGCAGTTCTTC
-	-	TRBJ2-2	TRBV29-1	CSVGASNTGELFF	TGCAGCGTCGGGGCTTCGAACACCGGGGAGCTGTTTTTT
-	few	TRBJ2-7	TRBV30	CACGSYEQYF	TGTGCCTGTGGCTCCTACGAGCAGTACTTC
-	few	TRBJ2-1	TRBV5-1	CASSLDVTSYNEQFF	TGCGCCAGCAGCTTGGACGTCACCTCCTACAATGAGCAGTTCTTC
TRBD1	few	TRBJ2-7	TRBV29-1	CSVPRGHEQYF	TGCAGCGTACCCAGGGGGCACGAGCAGTACTTC
-	-	TRBJ2-7	TRBV29-1	CSVGSGAYEQYF	TGCAGCGTTGGATCGGGGGCCTACGAGCAGTACTTC
TRBD1	few	TRBJ2-2	TRBV29-1	CSGGGAGTGELFF	TGCAGCGGAGGGGGCGCGGGCACCGGGGAGCTGTTTTTT
-	few	TRBJ1-1	TRBV27	CASSLRGLLNTEAFF	TGTGCCAGCAGCCTACGGGGGTTACTGAACACTGAAGCTTTCTTT
-	-	TRBJ1-2	TRBV19	CASSTKGFSRNYGYTF	TGTGCCTCAAGTACAAAGGGGTTCTCCCGAAACTATGGCTACACCTTC
-	few	TRBJ2-5	TRBV7-9	CASSSTSRETQYF	TGTGCCAGCAGCTCAACTAGCAGGGAGACCCAGTACTTC
-	once	TRBJ1-1	TRBV30	CAWSSSRNTEAFF	TGTGCCTGGAGTAGCAGCAGGAACACTGAAGCTTTCTTT
TRBD2	few	TRBJ2-7	TRBV27	CASRPGLAEIYEQYF	TGTGCCAGCAGACCCGGACTAGCGGAAATCTACGAGCAGTACTTC
TRBD1	few	TRBJ1-5	TRBV28	CASSFWAGPGGQPQHF	TGTGCCAGCAGTTTCTGGGCGGGTCCAGGGGGTCAGCCCCAGCATTTT
TRBD2	-	TRBJ2-4	TRBV29-1	CSVVTSGSQNIQYF	TGCAGCGTCGTGACTAGCGGGAGCCAAAACATTCAGTACTTC
TRBD2	-	TRBJ2-3	TRBV23-1	CASSEREIGGTDTQYF	TGCGCCAGCAGCGAGCGGGAGATAGGTGGAACAGATACGCAGTATTTT
-	-	TRBJ1-1	TRBV10-3	CAIRGGEAFF	TGTGCCATCAGGGGGGGCGAAGCTTTCTTT
-	-	TRBJ1-5	TRBV30	CAWGLGTYQPQHF	TGTGCCTGGGGCCTCGGAACCTACCAGCCCCAGCATTTT
TRBD2	-	TRBJ2-5	TRBV4-2	CASSQTGTSVLQETQYF	TGTGCCAGCAGCCAGACCGGGACTAGCGTCCTCCAAGAGACCCAGTACTTC
-	few	TRBJ2-5	TRBV12-5	CASGLPGQTQYF	TGTGCTAGTGGTTTGCCTGGGCAGACCCAGTACTTC
TRBD1	few	TRBJ2-7	TRBV4-1	CASSHDRGPSREQYF	TGCGCCAGCAGCCACGACAGGGGGCCGTCGAGAGAGCAGTACTTC
TRBD2	few	TRBJ2-1	TRBV30	CACSGGTSSYNEQFF	TGTGCCTGTTCGGGGGGGACTAGTTCCTACAATGAGCAGTTCTTC
-	once	TRBJ1-1	TRBV29-1	CSARAGGNTEAFF	TGCAGCGCCAGGGCCGGGGGGAACACTGAAGCTTTCTTT
TRBD1	few	TRBJ1-2	TRBV27	CASRNRDRDYGYTF	TGTGCCAGTAGAAACCGGGACAGGGACTATGGCTACACCTTC
-	-	TRBJ2-7	TRBV29-1	CSVGGRAATLYEQYF	TGCAGCGTTGGAGGGCGGGCAGCGACCCTCTACGAGCAGTACTTC
TRBD1	-	TRBJ1-1	TRBV29-1	CSVEPTGSRTEAFF	TGCAGCGTTGAACCGACAGGGTCTCGCACTGAAGCTTTCTTT
-	-	TRBJ2-6	TRBV28	CASSLAGRSGANVLTF	TGTGCCAGCAGTTTAGCAGGGAGGTCTGGGGCCAACGTCCTGACTTTC
-	once	TRBJ2-2	TRBV4-1	CASSQVRGPGGELFF	TGCGCCAGCAGCCAAGTGCGCGGGCCGGGTGGGGAGCTGTTTTTT
TRBD2	-	TRBJ2-7	TRBV29-1	CSVSSGRGGEQYF	TGCAGCGTCAGTAGCGGGAGGGGCGGCGAGCAGTACTTC
-	few	TRBJ2-7	TRBV30	CAWSVTGFEQYF	TGTGCCTGGAGTGTTACAGGGTTCGAGCAGTACTTC
-	few	TRBJ2-1	TRBV27	CASSRDGPYNEQFF	TGTGCCAGCAGCCGGGACGGACCTTACAATGAGCAGTTCTTC
-	-	TRBJ1-1	TRBV5-6	CASSWGRGGGTEAFF	TGTGCCAGCAGCTGGGGGAGGGGAGGTGGCACTGAAGCTTTCTTT
-	few	TRBJ2-7	TRBV5-6	CASSLGGVSRREQYF	TGTGCCAGCAGCTTGGGTGGTGTCTCTCGCCGGGAGCAGTACTTC
-	-	TRBJ2-2	TRBV4-1	CASSRPVQGPGELFF	TGCGCCAGCAGCCGACCCGTACAGGGCCCCGGGGAGCTGTTTTTT
-	-	TRBJ2-5	TRBV29-1	CSVGGQTLLETQYF	TGCAGCGTAGGGGGACAAACCCTCTTAGAGACCCAGTACTTC
TRBD1	few	TRBJ1-5	TRBV28	CASGLPGTGNQPQHF	TGTGCCAGCGGCCTGCCCGGGACAGGGAATCAGCCCCAGCATTTT
TRBD1	once	TRBJ2-5	TRBV6-1	CASSETLDRPKTQYF	TGTGCCAGCAGTGAGACCCTGGACAGGCCCAAGACCCAGTACTTC
TRBD2	-	TRBJ2-3	TRBV28	CASSLGLVPSDTQYF	TGTGCCAGCAGTCTTGGACTAGTACCGTCCGATACGCAGTATTTT
TRBD1	-	TRBJ2-2	TRBV2	CASSGRGKNTGELFF	TGTGCCAGCAGTGGCAGGGGGAAGAACACCGGGGAGCTGTTTTTT
-	-	TRBJ2-7	TRBV6-5	CASNRAGTYEQYF	TGTGCCAGCAACCGGGCCGGGACCTACGAGCAGTACTTC
-	-	TRBJ1-5	TRBV5-6	CASSLGATRQPQHF	TGTGCCAGCAGCTTGGGAGCGACAAGGCAGCCCCAGCATTTT
-	-	TRBJ2-4	TRBV6-1	CASSTLGGRGIQYF	TGTGCCAGCAGTACCCTGGGGGGTCGGGGCATTCAGTACTTC
TRBD2	-	TRBJ2-5	TRBV2	CASSQEGLRGETQYF	TGTGCCAGCAGCCAAGAGGGACTACGGGGAGAGACCCAGTACTTC
-	-	TRBJ2-1	TRBV20-1	CSAKPANEQFF	TGCAGTGCTAAACCGGCCAATGAGCAGTTCTTC
TRBD2	-	TRBJ2-1	TRBV6-4	CASSPALAGGPSEQFF	TGTGCCAGCAGTCCCGCGCTAGCGGGAGGGCCAAGTGAGCAGTTCTTC
-	few	TRBJ2-1	TRBV5-4	CASGGRNNEQFF	TGTGCCAGCGGGGGGAGGAACAATGAGCAGTTCTTC
-	-	TRBJ2-7	TRBV27	CASSLSANQRYEQYF	TGTGCCAGCAGTTTATCGGCTAATCAGAGATACGAGCAGTACTTC
TRBD1	few	TRBJ2-3	TRBV28	CATLNRGQLTDTQYF	TGTGCCACCTTAAACAGGGGGCAATTAACAGATACGCAGTATTTT
-	-	TRBJ2-1	TRBV4-1	CASSQDPLGRRFF	TGCGCCAGCAGCCAAGATCCATTGGGGAGGCGGTTCTTC
-	few	TRBJ1-2	TRBV30	CAWTRSYGYTF	TGTGCCTGGACAAGGAGCTATGGCTACACCTTC
TRBD1	few	TRBJ2-5	TRBV15	CATGHRGLGTQYF	TGTGCCACGGGTCACAGGGGGCTGGGGACCCAGTACTTC
-	-	TRBJ1-1	TRBV9	CASSVVGTNTEAFF	TGTGCCAGCAGTGTCGTTGGCACGAACACTGAAGCTTTCTTT
-	once	TRBJ1-1	TRBV11-1	CASSGRGERNAEAFF	TGTGCCAGCAGCGGGCGGGGGGAGCGGAACGCTGAAGCTTTCTTT